The clone carrying this T cell receptor beta chain was seen just once. In the authors' workflow: Nucleated cell counts were estimated from reference gene primer amplification. Assay used: immunoSEQ multiplex PCR; TCRdb lists only in-frame clones, some missing. That table furnishes V, J and clone size, whereas the DNA furnished D and trimming. This sample has approximately 80,000 clones, with roughly 88% found just once. The germline gives CDR1 KGHDR, CDR2 SFDVKD. Trimming took off 7 bases at V and 1 base at J, with 7 bases between the two ends. The CDR3 runs to 13 residues. This record comes from a study of blood T cell repertoires in COVID-19. The wider study: The United States, Italy and Spain provided the acute and convalescent COVID-19 samples.

The chain has TRBV24-1 and TRBJ2-1; possible D gene TRBD1, 6 bases. This clonotype was obtained from a human donor in a cohort sampled during active COVID-19. Sequenced sample: peripheral blood. CDR3 sequence reads: CATSQGSYNEQFF. In DNA form, the CDR3 reads TGTGCCACCAGCCAGGGGTCCTACAATGAGCAGTTCTTC.